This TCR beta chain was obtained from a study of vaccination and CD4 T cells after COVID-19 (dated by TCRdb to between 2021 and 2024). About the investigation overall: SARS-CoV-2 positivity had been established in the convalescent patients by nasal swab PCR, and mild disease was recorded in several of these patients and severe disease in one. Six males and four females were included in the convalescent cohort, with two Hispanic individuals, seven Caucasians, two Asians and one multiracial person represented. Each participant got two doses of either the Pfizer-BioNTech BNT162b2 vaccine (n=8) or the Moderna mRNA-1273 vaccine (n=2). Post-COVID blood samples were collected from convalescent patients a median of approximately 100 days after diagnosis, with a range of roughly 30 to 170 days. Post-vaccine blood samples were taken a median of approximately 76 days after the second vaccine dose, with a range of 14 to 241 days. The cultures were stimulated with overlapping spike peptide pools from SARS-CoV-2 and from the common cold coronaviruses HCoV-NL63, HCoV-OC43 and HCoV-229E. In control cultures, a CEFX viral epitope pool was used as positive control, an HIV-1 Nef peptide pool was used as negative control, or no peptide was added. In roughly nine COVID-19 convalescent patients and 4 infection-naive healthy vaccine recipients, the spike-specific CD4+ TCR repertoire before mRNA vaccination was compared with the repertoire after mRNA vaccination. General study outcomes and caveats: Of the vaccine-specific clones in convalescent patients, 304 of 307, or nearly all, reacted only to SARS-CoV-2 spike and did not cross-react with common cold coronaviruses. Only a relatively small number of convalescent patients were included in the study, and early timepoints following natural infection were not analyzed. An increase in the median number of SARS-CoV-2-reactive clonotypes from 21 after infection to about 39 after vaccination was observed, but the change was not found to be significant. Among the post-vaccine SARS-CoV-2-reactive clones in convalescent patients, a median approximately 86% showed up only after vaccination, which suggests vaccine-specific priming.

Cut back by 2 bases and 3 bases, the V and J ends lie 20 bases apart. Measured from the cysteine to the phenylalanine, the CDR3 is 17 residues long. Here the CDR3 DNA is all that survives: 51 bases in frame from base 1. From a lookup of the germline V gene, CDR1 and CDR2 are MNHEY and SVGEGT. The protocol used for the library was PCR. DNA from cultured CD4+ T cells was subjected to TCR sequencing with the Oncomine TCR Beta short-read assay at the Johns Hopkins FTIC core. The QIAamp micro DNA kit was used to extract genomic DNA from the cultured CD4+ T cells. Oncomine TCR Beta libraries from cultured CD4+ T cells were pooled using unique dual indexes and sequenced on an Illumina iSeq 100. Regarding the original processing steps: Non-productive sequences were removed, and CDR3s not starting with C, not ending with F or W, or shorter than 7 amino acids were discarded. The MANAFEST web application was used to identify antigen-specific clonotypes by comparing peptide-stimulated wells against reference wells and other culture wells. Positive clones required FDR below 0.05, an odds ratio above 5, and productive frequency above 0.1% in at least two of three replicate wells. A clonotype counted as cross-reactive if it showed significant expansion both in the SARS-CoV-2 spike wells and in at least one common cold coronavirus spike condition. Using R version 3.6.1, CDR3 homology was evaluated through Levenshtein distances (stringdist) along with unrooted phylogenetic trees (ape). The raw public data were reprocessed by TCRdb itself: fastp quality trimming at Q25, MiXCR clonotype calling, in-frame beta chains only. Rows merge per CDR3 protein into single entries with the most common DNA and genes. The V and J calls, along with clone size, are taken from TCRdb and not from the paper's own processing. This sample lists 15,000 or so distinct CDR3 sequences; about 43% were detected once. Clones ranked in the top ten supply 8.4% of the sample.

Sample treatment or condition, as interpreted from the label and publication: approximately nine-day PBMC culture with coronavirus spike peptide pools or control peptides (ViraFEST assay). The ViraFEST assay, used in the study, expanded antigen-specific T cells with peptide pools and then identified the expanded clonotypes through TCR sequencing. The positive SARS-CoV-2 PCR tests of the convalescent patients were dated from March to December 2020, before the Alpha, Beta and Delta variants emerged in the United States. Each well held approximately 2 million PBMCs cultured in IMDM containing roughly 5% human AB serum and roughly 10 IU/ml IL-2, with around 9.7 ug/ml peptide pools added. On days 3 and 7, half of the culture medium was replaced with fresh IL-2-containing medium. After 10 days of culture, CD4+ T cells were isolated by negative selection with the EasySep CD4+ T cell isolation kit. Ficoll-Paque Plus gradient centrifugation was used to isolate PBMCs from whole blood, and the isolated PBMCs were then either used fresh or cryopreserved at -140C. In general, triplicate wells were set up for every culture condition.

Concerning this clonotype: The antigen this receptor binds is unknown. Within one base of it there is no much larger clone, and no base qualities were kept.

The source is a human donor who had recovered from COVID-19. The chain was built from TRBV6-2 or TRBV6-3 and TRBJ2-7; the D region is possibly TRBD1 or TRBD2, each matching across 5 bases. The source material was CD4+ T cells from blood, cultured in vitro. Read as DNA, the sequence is TGTGCCAGCAGTTACGCCCCTCGGGGCGGGTACTTCTACGAGCAGTACTTC. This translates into CASSYAPRGGYFYEQYF.